This T cell receptor (beta chain) was identified in a study of shared clonotypes between healthy human individuals. General observations from the study: Among the subsets, naive ones generally showed larger estimated richness than memory ones. Only blood samples were collected, and tissue repertoires likely differ. Owing to a small donor count, the genetic and exposure-history diversity represented was limited. Against clonotypes common to all four donors, non-shared ones had lower generation probabilities.

This CDR3 region has 15 residues. CDR1 is SGHAT, CDR2 FQDESV, per germline (reference sequence). Assay: immunoSEQ multiplex PCR; the TCRdb copy retains only in-frame clones and omits some. The sample lists around 2.5 million clones; approximately 94% were seen once. On this clone itself: The antigen is unknown.

Specimen: naive CD4+ T cells from PBMCs. Subset reported: CD45RA+ positively selected. The receptor was isolated from a man aged 18 to 30 in good health. Some clones in this sample may be carry-over from other donors' samples. The genes are TRBV11-1 and TRBJ2-5; weak D call: TRBD2 (5 bases). The end of the DNA fits TRBJ2-7 better, so the J call may be wrong. The CDR3 sequence is CASSLRRTASYEQYF. As DNA, the CDR3 is TGTGCCAGCAGCCTCAGGAGGACGGCCTCCTACGAGCAGTACTTC.